This T cell receptor beta chain was sequenced for a study of metastatic and nonmetastatic thyroid tumors. Thyroid surgery took place with no prior treatment in any patient. Overall study results and limits: Malignant tumors reportedly showed significantly higher TCR beta diversity than benign nodules in both blood and tumor.

TCRdb re-called the PCR reads with MiXCR. Among tens of thousands of clones listed, 24% were seen once. This clone has only a few counts. Its antigen remains unidentified. This CDR3 is built from 14 residues. V trimming: 3 bases; J trimming: 11 bases; junction bases outside the gene matches: 4. Germline assignment: CDR1 MNHNS and CDR2 SASEGT. V gene TRBV6-1 combines with J gene TRBJ1-6, with 10 nucleotides matching TRBD1. This TCR was recovered from a male donor with papillary thyroid cancer or a benign thyroid nodule (not recorded which). Some clones in this sample may be carry-over from other donors' samples. The sequencing input was blood. CDR3: CASSDGTGATPLHF. DNA of the CDR3: TGTGCCAGCAGTGACGGGACAGGGGCGACACCCCTCCACTTT.